The clone carrying this T cell receptor (beta chain) was picked up a small number of times. The data were obtained in a study of blood T cell repertoires in COVID-19. Participants reported their clinical history, and cohort assignment relied on those reports. The CDR3 spans 16 residues. The method was immunoSEQ multiplex PCR; TCRdb's version includes in-frame clones alone and lacks a portion of them. The table lists fewer than 500,000 clones, around 87% of them singletons. The V call is TRBV21-1, the J call TRBJ2-7; the D call in the table, TRBD1, was not verified against the DNA. TRBV21-1 is shown as a pseudogene. The source material was PBMCs or T cells enriched from blood (not recorded which). The sequence came from a man aged 25-45 years who had recovered from COVID-19. The CDR3 DNA reads TGTGCCAGCAGCAAGACAGGACCCCTAAGGTTCTACGAGCAGTACTTC. This gives the protein CASSKTGPLRFYEQYF.